This T cell receptor (beta chain) was retrieved from a study of T cell responses to AZD1222 COVID-19 vaccine. The table lists this clone with a count of one. Its antigen is unidentified. Study-wide results and caveats: After the peak T cell response, and only then, were repertoires sampled.

V dropped 7 bases and J dropped 9 bases, with 16 bases sitting between them. Germline CDR1 and CDR2: GTSNPN and SVGIG (reference sequence). This CDR3 spans 13 amino acids. The method was immunoSEQ multiplex PCR; TCRdb's version includes in-frame clones alone and lacks a portion of them. In the table there are 65,000 to 85,000 clones, 88% of which are singletons. The TCR originated in an adult in good health. The V gene is TRBV30, the J gene TRBJ1-6, with a possible D match to TRBD1 (5 bases). The sequencing used peripheral blood, collected on day 0 of AZD1222 vaccination. The CDR3 spells CASRRDQGSPLHF. The DNA of the CDR3 is TGTGCCTCCAGAAGGGATCAGGGTTCACCCCTCCACTTT.